A single sample gave rise to the 7 T cell receptor beta chains below, sequenced in a study of cytomegalovirus exposure and HLA in healthy donors (dated by TCRdb to the late 2010s). The library was obtained by the immunoSEQ multiplex PCR assay. A mixture of 60 forward primers for TCR Vbeta segments and 13 reverse primers for TCR Jbeta segments was used in the multiplex PCR. TCRdb limited this immuneACCESS table to in-frame rearrangements with V and J called. A share of clones is missing; checked studies link under half to unresolved V genes, and the rest is unexplained. The sample has about 140,000 clones on record, around three quarters of them singletons. The top ten clones comprise roughly 6.2% of the sample. Sequencing was performed on PBMCs. Every receptor here comes from a woman in her thirties or forties in good health and CMV-seropositive.

The chain links TRBV18 to TRBJ1-5; 7 bases fit TRBD1. V gave up 6 bases and J gave up 0 bases; unmatched junction bases: 5. CDR3 length: 15 amino acids. Germline lookup yields CDR1 KGHSH and CDR2 LQKENI. The chain's CDR3 is CASSRGQSSNQPQHF. CDR3 DNA sequence: TGTGCCAGCTCCCGGGGACAGTCTAGCAATCAGCCCCAGCATTTT.

This clone has only a few counts. The chain joins TRBV5-1 to TRBJ2-1; TRBD1 matches at 9 bases. V trimming: 4 bases; J trimming: 9 bases; junction bases outside the gene matches: 11. This CDR3 is 15 amino acids long. From germline, CDR1 is SGHRS and CDR2 YFSETQ. This CDR3 is CASSLPGQGGLEQFF. CDR3 DNA: TGCGCCAGCAGCCTACCGGGACAGGGTGGTCTTGAGCAGTTCTTC.

This sequence joins TRBV10-3 and TRBJ2-7; tentatively, D is TRBD2 (5 bases). CDR1 and CDR2 (germline): ENHRY, SYGVKD. V was cut by 0 bases and J by 6 bases, with 15 bases left in between. This CDR3 is built from 15 residues. The CDR3 region has the DNA TGTGCCATCAGTGAGTCGGCTAGTCGGGGTTCCGAGCAGTACTTC. Amino acids: CAISESASRGSEQYF.

The J gene is TRBJ2-3, the V gene TRBV4-2, with TRBD2 matching 12 bases. The germline CDR1 and CDR2 sequences are LGHNA and YNFKEQ. The CDR3 is made up of 18 amino acids. Unmatched junction bases numbered 14, after V lost 5 bases and J lost 5 bases. The CDR3 DNA sequence: TGTGCCAGCAGCAACGGGCTAGCGGGAGGGCCCTCGGTAGATACGCAGTATTTT. Its translation is CASSNGLAGGPSVDTQYF.

The V call is TRBV6-1, the J call TRBJ2-5; TRBD1 matches 8 bases. This CDR3 comprises 15 residues. V gave up 1 base and J gave up 6 bases; unmatched junction bases: 7. Germline V gives CDR1 MNHNS, CDR2 SASEGT. DNA for the CDR3: TGTGCCAGCAGTGAAGACCCCGACAGGGGTAAGACCCAGTACTTC. It is translated as CASSEDPDRGKTQYF.

This chain uses TRBV5-4 with TRBJ1-4; 7 positions agree with TRBD1. V shed 9 bases and J 5 bases; nucleotides not matched to a gene: 4. Germline CDR1 and CDR2: SGHNT and YYREEE (reference sequence). The CDR3 contains 12 residues. CDR3 coding DNA: TGTGCCACGGGACAGATAAATGAAAAACTGTTTTTT. Its protein product is CATGQINEKLFF.

This clone showed up just a few times. This chain links TRBV6-1 with TRBJ2-3, with a tentative D call TRBD1 (6 bases). Trimming left V 6 bases short and J 3 bases short, with 13 bases between. Germline V gives CDR1 MNHNS, CDR2 SASEGT. This CDR3 has 14 residues. The CDR3 nucleotides are TGTGCCAGCAGACCAGGGGATGGGACAGATACGCAGTATTTT. It codes for CASRPGDGTDTQYF.